This TCR beta chain was sequenced in a study of cytomegalovirus exposure and HLA in healthy donors. Findings and caveats of the study: Later analysis found that TCR beta chains associated with HLA were more clonally expanded than other, equally common chains. For most TCR beta V segments, an earlier analysis put the productive rate at about 87% or about 30% of the time. Later analysis identified a missense DCLRE1C variant that was linked to TCR beta V- and J-gene trimming.

Primers for the PCR totalled 60 Vbeta and 13 Jbeta. The table came from immunoSEQ multiplex PCR; TCRdb's copy has only in-frame clones and leaves some out. Of about 150,000 clones in the sample, about 84% were seen once. Regarding this clone: Its antigen is still unknown.

CDR3 length: 15 amino acids. Germline CDR1 is SGHVS and CDR2 is FQNEAQ. Trimming cost V 8 bases and J 3 bases; bases outside gene matches: 12. The sequence was collected from a male donor in good health and CMV-seronegative. The chain joins TRBV7-8 to TRBJ2-7; TRBD2 matches 8 bases. What was sequenced was PBMCs. The CDR3 loop is CASARAGGVFYEQYF. CDR3 bases: TGTGCCAGCGCGAGGGCGGGGGGCGTCTTCTACGAGCAGTACTTC.